This TCR beta chain was sequenced in a study of blood T cell repertoires in COVID-19. Study as a whole: The cDNA or gDNA used as material had been derived from T cells, B-cell-depleted T cells, or PBMCs.

Seattle cases were enrolled at active infection and followed longitudinally. Assay used: immunoSEQ multiplex PCR; TCRdb lists only in-frame clones, some missing. The table shows 250,000 to 300,000 clones, with less than 90% occurring only once. CDR1 is MNHEY, CDR2 SVGAGI, per germline. The length of the CDR3 is 13 residues. V lost 6 bases to trimming and J lost 2 bases, with 11 bases between them. The J gene is TRBJ2-7, the V gene TRBV6-5, with D possibly being TRBD1 (6 bases). This receptor was identified in a woman between 70 and 85 years old with COVID-19, enrolled during active disease. The sample comprised peripheral blood. The CDR3 nucleotides read TGTGCCAGCAGCCCAGGACAGACCTACGAGCAGTACTTC. The encoded protein is CASSPGQTYEQYF.